A single T cell receptor (beta chain) is shown here with its context. Its antigen remains unknown. Time point in this sample: patch test 2, 6 weeks after DPC sensitization. Treatment defined: therapeutic diphenylcyclopropenone sensitization with weekly scalp DPC. In the library, unique molecular identifiers were attached to individual cDNA molecules. Using its own MiXCR run on the RACE reads, TCRdb lists one record per CDR3 protein. The table shows fewer than 150,000 distinct CDR3 sequences, with over 9.5% occurring only once. The CDR3 is 15 amino acids. The germline CDR1 and CDR2 sequences are SGHVS and FQNEAQ. J lost 4 bases, V lost 3 bases, and 3 bases had no gene match. The data are from a study of human T cells and chemical hapten exposure. Whole-study results and caveats: TCRs exceeding a frequency of 1 in 1000 stayed unchanged under DPC sensitization.

This material consisted of whole blood, taken in connection with sensitization to the hapten diphenylcyclopropenone (DPC). This clonotype was sampled from a woman aged 45-60 years with alopecia areata. Some clones in this sample may be carry-over from other donors' samples. The rearrangement uses TRBV7-8 and TRBJ2-1; 10 nucleotides agree with TRBD2. The CDR3 DNA reads TGTGCCAGCAGCTTCGCTAGCGGGAGATACAATGAGCAGTTCTTC. Amino acid sequence: CASSFASGRYNEQFF.